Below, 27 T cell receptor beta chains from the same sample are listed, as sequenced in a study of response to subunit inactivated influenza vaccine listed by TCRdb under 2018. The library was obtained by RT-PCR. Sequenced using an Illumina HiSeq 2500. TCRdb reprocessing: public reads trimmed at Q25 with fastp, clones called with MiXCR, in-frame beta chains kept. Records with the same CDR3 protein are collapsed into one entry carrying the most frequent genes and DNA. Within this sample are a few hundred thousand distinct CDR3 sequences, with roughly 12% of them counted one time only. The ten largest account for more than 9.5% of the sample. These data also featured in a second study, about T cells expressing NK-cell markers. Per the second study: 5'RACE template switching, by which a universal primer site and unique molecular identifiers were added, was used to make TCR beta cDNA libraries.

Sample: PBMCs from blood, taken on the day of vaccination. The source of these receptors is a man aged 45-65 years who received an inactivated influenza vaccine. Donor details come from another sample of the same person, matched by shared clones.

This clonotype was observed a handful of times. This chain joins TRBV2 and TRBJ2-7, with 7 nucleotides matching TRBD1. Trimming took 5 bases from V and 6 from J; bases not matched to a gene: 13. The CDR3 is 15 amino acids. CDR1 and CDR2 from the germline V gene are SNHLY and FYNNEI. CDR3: CASSPDRVRRGEQYF. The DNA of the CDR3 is TGTGCCAGCAGTCCTGACAGGGTAAGAAGAGGCGAGCAGTACTTC.

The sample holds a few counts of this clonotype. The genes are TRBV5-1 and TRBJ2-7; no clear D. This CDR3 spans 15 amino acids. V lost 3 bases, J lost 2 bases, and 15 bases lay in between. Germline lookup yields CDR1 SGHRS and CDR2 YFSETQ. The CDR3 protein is CASSWSATPTYEQYF. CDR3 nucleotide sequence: TGCGCCAGCAGCTGGTCGGCCACCCCAACCTACGAGCAGTACTTC.

In DNA form, the CDR3 reads TGTGCCAGCAGTCGTAGCGTCACTGAGCAGTTCTTC. Amino acid sequence: CASSRSVTEQFF. The chain has TRBV12-3 or TRBV12-4 and TRBJ2-1; a possible D gene is TRBD2 (5 bases). Trimming took off 5 bases at V and 9 bases at J, with 11 bases between the two ends. CDR3 length: 12 residues.

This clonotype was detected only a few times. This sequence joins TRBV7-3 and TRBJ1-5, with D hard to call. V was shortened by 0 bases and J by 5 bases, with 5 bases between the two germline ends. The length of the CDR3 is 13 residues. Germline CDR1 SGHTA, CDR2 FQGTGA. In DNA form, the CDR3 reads TGTGCCAGCAGCTTAACAGCAGATCAGCCCCAGCATTTT. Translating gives CASSLTADQPQHF.

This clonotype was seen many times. Here the CDR3 DNA reads TGTGCCAGCTCACGGGACAGGGGCAACAATCAGCCCCAGCATTTT. Protein product: CASSRDRGNNQPQHF. J is TRBJ1-5 and V is TRBV18; 10 nucleotides agree with TRBD1. Germline CDR1 is KGHSH and CDR2 is LQKENI. CDR3 length equals 15 residues. J gave up 3 bases and V 4 bases, and 3 bases lay outside the gene matches.

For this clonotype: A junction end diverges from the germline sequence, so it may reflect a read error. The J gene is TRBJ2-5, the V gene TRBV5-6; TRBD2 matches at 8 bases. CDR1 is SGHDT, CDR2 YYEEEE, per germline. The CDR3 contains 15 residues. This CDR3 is CGSSLGWAGGETQYF. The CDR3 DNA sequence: TGTGGCAGCAGCTTGGGGTGGGCGGGAGGAGAGACCCAGTACTTC. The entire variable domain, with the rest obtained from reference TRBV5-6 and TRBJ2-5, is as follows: DAGVTQSPTHLIKTRGQQVTLRCSPKSGHDTVSWYQQALGQGPQFIFQYYEEEERQRGNFPDRFSGHQFPNYSSELNVNALLLGDSALYLCGSSLGWAGGETQYFGPGTRLLVL.

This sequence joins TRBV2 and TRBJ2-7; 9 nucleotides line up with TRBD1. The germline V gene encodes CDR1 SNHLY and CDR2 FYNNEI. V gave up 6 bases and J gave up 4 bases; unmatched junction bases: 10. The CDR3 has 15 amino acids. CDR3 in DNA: TGTGCCAGCAGCTTGGGACAGGGAGGGATATACGAGCAGTACTTC. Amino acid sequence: CASSLGQGGIYEQYF.

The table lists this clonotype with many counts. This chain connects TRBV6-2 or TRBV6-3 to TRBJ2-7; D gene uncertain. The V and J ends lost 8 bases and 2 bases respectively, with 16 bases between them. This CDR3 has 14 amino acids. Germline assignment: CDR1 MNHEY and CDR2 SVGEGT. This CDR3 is CASQIGAFPYEQYF. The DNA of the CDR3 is TGTGCCAGCCAGATCGGCGCTTTTCCCTACGAGCAGTACTTC.

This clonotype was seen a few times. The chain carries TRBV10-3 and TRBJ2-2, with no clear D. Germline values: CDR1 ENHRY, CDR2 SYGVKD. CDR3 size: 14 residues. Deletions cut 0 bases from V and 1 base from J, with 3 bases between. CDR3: CAISESQNTGELFF. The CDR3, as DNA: TGTGCCATCAGTGAGTCACAGAACACCGGGGAGCTGTTTTTT.

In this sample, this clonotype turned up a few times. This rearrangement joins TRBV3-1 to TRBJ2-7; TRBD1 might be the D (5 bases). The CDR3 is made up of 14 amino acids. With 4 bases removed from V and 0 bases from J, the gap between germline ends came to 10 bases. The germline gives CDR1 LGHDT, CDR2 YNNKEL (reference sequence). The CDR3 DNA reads TGTGCCAGCAGCCCTGGGGCATACTCCTACGAGCAGTACTTC. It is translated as CASSPGAYSYEQYF.

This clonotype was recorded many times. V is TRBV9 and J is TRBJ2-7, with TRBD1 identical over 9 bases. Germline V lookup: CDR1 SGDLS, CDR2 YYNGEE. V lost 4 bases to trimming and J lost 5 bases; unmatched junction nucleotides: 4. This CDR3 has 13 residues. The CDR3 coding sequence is TGTGCCAGCAGCCCGACAGGGGGGCACGAGCAGTACTTC. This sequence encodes CASSPTGGHEQYF.

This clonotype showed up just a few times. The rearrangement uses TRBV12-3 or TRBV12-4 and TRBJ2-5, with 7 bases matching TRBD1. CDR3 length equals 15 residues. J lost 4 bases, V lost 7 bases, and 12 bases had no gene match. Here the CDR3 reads CASTRGTARGETQYF. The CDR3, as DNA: TGTGCCAGCACTAGAGGGACAGCCAGGGGAGAGACCCAGTACTTC.

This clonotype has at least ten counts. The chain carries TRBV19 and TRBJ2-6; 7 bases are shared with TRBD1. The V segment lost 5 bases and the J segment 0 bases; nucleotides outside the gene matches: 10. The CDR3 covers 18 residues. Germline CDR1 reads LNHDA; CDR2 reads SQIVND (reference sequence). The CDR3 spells CASSGYRGPFSGANVLTF. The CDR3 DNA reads TGTGCCAGTAGTGGCTACAGGGGTCCTTTCTCTGGGGCCAACGTCCTGACTTTC.

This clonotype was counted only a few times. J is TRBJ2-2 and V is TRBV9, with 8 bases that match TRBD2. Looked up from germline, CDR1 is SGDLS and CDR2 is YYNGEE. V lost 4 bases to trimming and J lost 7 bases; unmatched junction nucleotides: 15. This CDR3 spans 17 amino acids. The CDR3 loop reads CASSPRGSGGASGELFF. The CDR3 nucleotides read TGTGCCAGCAGCCCCCGGGGGTCGGGGGGGGCTAGCGGGGAGCTGTTTTTT.

CDR3 nucleotides: TGTGCCAGCAGCGCCCTTACAGAGAACACTGAAGCTTTCTTT. This translates into CASSALTENTEAFF. The rearrangement joins TRBV5-5 to TRBJ1-1; D is uncertain. Germline assignment: CDR1 SGHKS and CDR2 YYEKEE (reference sequence). Trimming left V 4 bases short and J 1 base short, with 11 bases between. This CDR3 is 14 amino acids long. Full variable domain (remainder filled in from reference TRBV5-5 and TRBJ1-1): DAGVTQSPTHLIKTRGQQVTLRCSPISGHKSVSWYQQVLGQGPQFIFQYYEKEERGRGNFPDRFSARQFPNYSSELNVNALLLGDSALYLCASSALTENTEAFFGQGTRLTVV.

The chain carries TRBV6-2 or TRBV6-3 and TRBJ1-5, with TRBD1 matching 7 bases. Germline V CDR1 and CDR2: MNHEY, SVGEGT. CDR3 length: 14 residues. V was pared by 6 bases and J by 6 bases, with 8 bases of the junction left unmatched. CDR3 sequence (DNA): TGTGCCAGCAGCACCGACAGGGATTCTCAGCCCCAGCATTTT. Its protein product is CASSTDRDSQPQHF.

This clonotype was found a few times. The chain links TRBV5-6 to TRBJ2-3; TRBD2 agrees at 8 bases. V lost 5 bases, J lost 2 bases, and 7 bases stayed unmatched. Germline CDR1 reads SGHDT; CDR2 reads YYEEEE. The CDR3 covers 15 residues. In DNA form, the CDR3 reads TGTGCCAGCAGTTTCTTAGCGGGGACCACAGATACGCAGTATTTT. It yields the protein CASSFLAGTTDTQYF.

Written as DNA, the CDR3 is TGTGCCACCAGTGATTGGACCGACACAGATACGCAGTATTTT. It specifies CATSDWTDTDTQYF. The gene calls are TRBV24-1 and TRBJ2-3, with D hard to call. This CDR3 region has 14 residues. Germline values: CDR1 KGHDR, CDR2 SFDVKD. Between the trimmed V and J ends, which lost 2 bases and 2 bases, there was a span of 7 bases.

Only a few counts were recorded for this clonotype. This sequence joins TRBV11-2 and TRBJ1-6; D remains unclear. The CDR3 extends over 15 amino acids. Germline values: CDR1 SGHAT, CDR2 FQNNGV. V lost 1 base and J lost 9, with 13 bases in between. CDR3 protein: CASSLGEDYGSPLHF. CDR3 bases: TGTGCCAGCAGCTTAGGCGAGGACTATGGTTCACCCCTCCACTTT.

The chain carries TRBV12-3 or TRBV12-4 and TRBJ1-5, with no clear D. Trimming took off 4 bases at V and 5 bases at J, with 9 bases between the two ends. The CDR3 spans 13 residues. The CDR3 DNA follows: TGTGCCAGCAGTTGGGGTAAAGATCAGCCCCAGCATTTT. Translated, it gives CASSWGKDQPQHF.

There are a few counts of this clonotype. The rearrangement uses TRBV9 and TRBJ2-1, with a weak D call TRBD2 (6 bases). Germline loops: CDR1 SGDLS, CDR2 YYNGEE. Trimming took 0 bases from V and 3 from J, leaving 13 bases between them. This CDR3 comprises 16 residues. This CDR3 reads CASSVGRGPRYNEQFF. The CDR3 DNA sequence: TGTGCCAGCAGCGTAGGGCGGGGTCCCCGCTACAATGAGCAGTTCTTC. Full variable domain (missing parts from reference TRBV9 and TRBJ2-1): DSGVTQTPKHLITATGQRVTLRCSPRSGDLSVYWYQQSLDQGLQFLIQYYNGEERAKGNILERFSAQQFPDLHSELNLSSLELGDSALYFCASSVGRGPRYNEQFFGPGTRLTVL.

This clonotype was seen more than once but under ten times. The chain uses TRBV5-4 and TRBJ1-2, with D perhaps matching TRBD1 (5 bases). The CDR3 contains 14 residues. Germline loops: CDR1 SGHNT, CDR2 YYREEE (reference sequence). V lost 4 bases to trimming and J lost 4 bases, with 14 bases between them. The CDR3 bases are TGTGCCAGCAGCCGAGGGGAGTTTGGCTATGGCTACACCTTC. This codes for CASSRGEFGYGYTF.

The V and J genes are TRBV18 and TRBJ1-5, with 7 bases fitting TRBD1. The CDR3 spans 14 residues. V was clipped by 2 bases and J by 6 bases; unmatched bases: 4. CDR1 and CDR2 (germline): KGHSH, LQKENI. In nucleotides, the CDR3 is TGTGCCAGCTCACCAGGAGGGGGCGGTCAGCCCCAGCATTTT. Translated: CASSPGGGGQPQHF. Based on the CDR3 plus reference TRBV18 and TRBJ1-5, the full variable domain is NAGVMQNPRHLVRRRGQEARLRCSPMKGHSHVYWYRQLPEEGLKFMVYLQKENIIDESGMPKERFSAEFPKEGPSILRIQQVVRGDSAAYFCASSPGGGGQPQHFGDGTRLSIL.

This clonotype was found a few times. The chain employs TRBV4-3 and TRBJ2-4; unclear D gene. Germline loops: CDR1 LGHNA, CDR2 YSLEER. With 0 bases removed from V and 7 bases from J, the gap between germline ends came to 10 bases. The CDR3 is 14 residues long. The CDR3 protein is CASSQELFRNIQYF. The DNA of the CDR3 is TGCGCCAGCAGCCAAGAGCTTTTCCGGAACATTCAGTACTTC.

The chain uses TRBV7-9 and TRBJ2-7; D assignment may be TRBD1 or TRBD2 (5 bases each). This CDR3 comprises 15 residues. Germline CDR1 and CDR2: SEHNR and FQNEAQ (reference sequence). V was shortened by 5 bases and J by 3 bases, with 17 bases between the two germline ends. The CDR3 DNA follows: TGTGCCAGCAGCCCACCCGGGGCTCTAGGCTACGAGCAGTACTTC. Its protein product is CASSPPGALGYEQYF.

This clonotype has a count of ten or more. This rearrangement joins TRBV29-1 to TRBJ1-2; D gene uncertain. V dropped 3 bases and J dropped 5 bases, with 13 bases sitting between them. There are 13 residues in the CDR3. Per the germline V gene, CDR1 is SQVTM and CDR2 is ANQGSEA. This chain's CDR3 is CSVEAVASYGYTF. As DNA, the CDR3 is TGCAGCGTTGAGGCTGTGGCCTCTTATGGCTACACCTTC.

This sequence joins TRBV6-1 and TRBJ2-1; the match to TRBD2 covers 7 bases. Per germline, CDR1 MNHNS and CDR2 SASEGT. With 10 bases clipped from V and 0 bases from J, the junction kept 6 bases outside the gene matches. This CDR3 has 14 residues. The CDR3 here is CATSSGISYNEQFF. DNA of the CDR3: TGTGCCACTTCTAGCGGTATCTCCTACAATGAGCAGTTCTTC.